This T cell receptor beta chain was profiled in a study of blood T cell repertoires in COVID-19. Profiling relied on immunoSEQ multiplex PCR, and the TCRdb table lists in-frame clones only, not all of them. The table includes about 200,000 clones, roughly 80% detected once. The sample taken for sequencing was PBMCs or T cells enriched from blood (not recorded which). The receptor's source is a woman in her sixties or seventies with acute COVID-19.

The CDR3 DNA reads as TGTGCCAGCAGCGCGGGGACAGGTGCTGGAAACACCATATATTTT. This encodes CASSAGTGAGNTIYF. This chain links TRBV13 with TRBJ1-3, with TRBD1 matching 8 bases. CDR1 is PRHDT and CDR2 is FYEKMQ in the germline V gene (reference sequence). The CDR3 has 15 amino acids. J gave up 2 bases and V 5 bases, and 5 bases lay outside the gene matches.